The text below deals with one T cell receptor beta chain. This clone was detected once. It lacks a known antigen. Per-nucleotide qualities are absent, and no much larger clonotype sits a single base away. Sequences MNHEY (CDR1) and SVGAGI (CDR2) are obtained from the germline V gene. The CDR3 contains 14 residues, cysteine and phenylalanine counted. The retained sequence is limited to the CDR3, 42 bases, with the frame set at the first base. At the junction V is shortened by 5 bases and J by 5 bases; bases outside the gene matches: 7. Library prep was done by the immunoSEQ multiplex PCR assay. For the multiplex PCR, a mixture combining 60 forward primers for TCR Vbeta segments and 13 reverse primers for TCR Jbeta segments was used. Amplification of the CDR3 region of rearranged TCR beta genes was performed with a multiplex PCR assay on genomic DNA. Amplified TCR beta libraries were sequenced as 87-base-pair reads on the Illumina HiSeq System. The study's own analysis went as follows. In a later analysis, roughly 80 million unique TCR beta chains were counted across the roughly 670 repertoires, and roughly 10 million of these chains were shared by at least two donors. To remove PCR and sequencing errors, raw reads were error-corrected and collapsed into unique sequences using a nearest-neighbor algorithm that merged closely related sequences. V, D and J gene segments were assigned by aligning CDR3 sequences to IMGT reference sequences. For a sequence to be retained, a match of at least six nucleotides to both a V gene segment and a J gene segment was required. Rearrangements were called productive when the CDR3 lacked stop codons and stayed in frame with V and J; all others were non-productive. CDR3 was defined by IMGT convention, running from the second conserved V-encoded cysteine to the conserved J-encoded phenylalanine. The earlier analysis of a few hundred of the donors excluded any sequence lacking an unambiguous match to a single V gene segment. An earlier analysis of almost 600 of the donors classified V segments as functional when productive rearrangements were above 56.7% and as segregating when the standard deviation between donors was above 5%. To diagnose cytomegalovirus status from the catalog of TCR beta chain sequences, a statistical classification framework was built. V and J gene assignment, in a later analysis, came from comparing TCR nucleotide sequences with IMGT/GENE-DB human TR gene sequences. A later analysis assigned CDR3 sequences and most-parsimonious VDJ recombination scenarios with the TCRdist pipeline. In a later analysis, each TCR beta chain was defined by its CDR3 amino acid sequence together with its V-gene family, and reads without a unique V-gene family were excluded. In a later analysis, 450 to 600 highly shared, low-generation-probability nucleotide sequences were removed to address suspected cross-contamination and a sequencing artifact. In a later analysis, a clonal expansion index was calculated for each public chain from normalized within-repertoire ranks of inferred template counts. A later analysis computed generation probabilities with a VDJ recombination model fitted to out-of-frame rearrangements, and checked the results against IGoR. In a later analysis, hypergeometric tests were used to score TCR-TCR, TCR-HLA and TCR-CMV co-occurrence, with a repertoire-size bias correction applied to TCR pairs. To estimate false discovery rates, a later analysis permuted the HLA or CMV assignments 20 times. In a later analysis, co-occurring TCRs were grouped using DBSCAN, with TCRdist sequence similarity added in when clustering inside HLA-allele-positive subsets. For co-occurrence clustering, repertoires with fewer than 30,000 or more than 120,000 public chains were excluded, along with four to six repertoires with anomalous nucleotide sharing. Here the immuneACCESS table is served through TCRdb, limited to in-frame sequences with V and J called. Missing clones are a known gap in these copies; in checked studies unresolved V genes cover under half, and the rest lacks a known reason. That table furnishes V, J and clone size, whereas the DNA furnished D and trimming. For this sample there are 120,000 or so clones; about 80% appear just once. More than 1.4% of the sample comes from the top ten.

This sample stems from a study of cytomegalovirus exposure and HLA in healthy donors (dated by TCRdb to 2015 to 2018). Describing the broader study: In an earlier analysis of 550 to 750 of the donors, 250 to 300 Gb of sequence data and 120 million or so unique TCR beta sequences from 150 million to 200 million T cells were reported. Typing coverage varied by locus: 629-630 donors for A, B, C, DRB1 and DQB1; more than 500 for DQA1; more than 600 for DPA1; roughly 450 for DPB1. Donor age, sex, ethnicity and CMV serostatus were compiled alongside the repertoire data. A later genetic analysis used genome-wide SNP genotypes for about three fifths of the 666 donors, treating that subset as a discovery cohort. Among the roughly 390 genotyped donors, around 81% belonged to the genetic ancestry cluster associated with self-reported Caucasian donors. An earlier analysis of approximately 500 of the donors applied high-throughput TCR beta sequencing to assess whether each TCR beta V gene segment acted as functional or pseudogenic. Besides the first cohort of 500 to 700 subjects, a separate validation cohort made up of 120 different subjects was used. In the later analysis, no new phenotypic data were used to find candidate immune exposures; instead, reliance was placed on TCR beta sequences and their occurrence across donors. Roughly 5 DR-DQ haplotypes were handled as single units for association and clustering, since linkage in the cohort was strong. All discovery cohort repertoires had been generated on a single sequencing platform. On average, 235,054 unique TCR beta nucleotide sequences were sequenced per donor among fewer than 500 genotyped donors of the cohort, with about 17% of those sequences being non-productive. Class I and class II HLA loci were covered by the typing at four-digit resolution. Using immunosequencing, the study profiled T cell repertoires from about 620 subjects and related those repertoires to cytomegalovirus serostatus. A later analysis re-analyzed previously published TCR beta repertoires from roughly 630 donors and added high-resolution HLA genotyping to study TCR occurrence patterns. An early release that covered about 600 HLA-typed donors contained 250 to 350 gigabases of sequencing data and tens of millions of unique TCR sequences. To predict cytomegalovirus infection status, the study brought together high-throughput TCR immunosequencing, statistical association of individual TCRs with disease status, and machine learning. The study aimed to test whether cataloging public T cell receptors could reveal signatures of past pathogen exposure.

The cohort comprised hundreds of healthy bone marrow donors. Cohort members were all nominally healthy when sampled, although unrecorded immune exposures were likely present. The donor tested CMV seronegative, placing the donor among the 350 to 400 seronegative members of the cohort. Each donor provided a peripheral blood sample, and peripheral blood mononuclear cells were used for TCR beta sequencing. The Qiagen DNeasy Blood Extraction Kit was used to extract genomic DNA from the blood cell samples. Here is what the overall study found, with its caveats: Assigning TCR associations to individual alleles was difficult when HLA alleles, especially DR and DQ, strongly co-occurred. Over 15 rarely observed V segments, including chromosome 9 orphons, were excluded from the earlier analysis of about 500 of the donors because counts were too low. The only immune exposure information available for the cohort was CMV serostatus. Several of the top co-occurrence clusters appeared to be linked to parvovirus B19, influenza, CMV and Epstein-Barr virus, according to a later analysis. While some public TCRs were present in many individuals, most TCR sequences turned up only very rarely across donors. A group of highly shared sequence variants was considered likely to be a technical artifact of the sequencing pipeline. Only TCR beta chains were sequenced in this cohort, and the absence of alpha or paired-chain data limited detectable features. A later analysis found that TCR association rates varied across HLA loci, with DRB1 alleles showing the most associated TCRs and HLA-C alleles the fewest. Roughly uniform sequencing depth across donors was assumed in presence/absence analyses, although this assumption may not hold. Some IMGT-functional V segments, including TRBV6-2 and TRBV6-3, could not be distinguished by the 87-base-pair reads and were therefore excluded. The authors suggested that the approach could potentially be generalized to other disease states and immunological phenotypes. Linkage disequilibrium might explain the correlated functional status among segregating V segments, but an unknown experimental factor could not be excluded. Three of the identified cytomegalovirus-associated TCR beta chains were confirmed in vitro to be specific for cytomegalovirus antigens. An association between a missense DCLRE1C variant and V-gene and J-gene trimming of TCR beta chains was found in a later genetic analysis and replicated in an independent cohort. A later analysis found that HLA-associated TCR beta chains were more clonally expanded and had lower generation probabilities than equally common non-associated chains. Compared with the approximately 670-donor mean, donors in an Asian-associated ancestry cluster had fewer N-insertions in productive TCRs, according to a later genetic analysis. Broadly in line with IMGT annotations, most TCR beta V segments showed up in productive rearrangements about 87% or about 30% of the time in an earlier analysis of approximately 600 of the donors. A total of 150 or so TCR beta chains were listed by the study as associated with cytomegalovirus. Most CMV-associated TCR beta chains appeared to be HLA-restricted in a later analysis, and the HLA associations seemed to be driven largely by CMV exposure. The classifier was reported to diagnose cytomegalovirus status with high specificity and sensitivity in both the original and validation cohorts. Specific HLA alleles were associated with 15,000 to 20,000 TCR beta sequences at a false discovery rate of 0.05 in a later analysis. Because HLA typing was unavailable for some donors at each locus, only the typed subset was used in association tests. A further reported finding was that TCR beta sequences accurately predicted the HLA-A and HLA-B alleles for most subjects in the first cohort.

The clonotype was recovered from a woman between 18 and 29 years old in good health and CMV-seronegative. This chain joins TRBV6-5 to TRBJ1-1; the central 8 bases match TRBD1. Sequencing input: PBMCs. The nucleotides read TGTGCCAGCAGTGTGGACAGGGTTATAACTGAAGCTTTCTTT. Its amino acids are CASSVDRVITEAFF.